This entry lists 27 T cell receptor beta chains sequenced from one sample in a study of cytomegalovirus exposure and HLA in healthy donors. The primer mix had 60 Vbeta and 13 Jbeta primers. The method was immunoSEQ multiplex PCR; TCRdb's version includes in-frame clones alone and lacks a portion of them. Of about 73,000 clones listed, roughly 70% were seen once; the top ten hold roughly an eighth. The material sequenced was PBMCs. The origin of the receptors is a man aged 65 to 79 in good health and CMV-seronegative.

With regard to this clone: At the DNA level, this CDR3 is encoded by other sequences in the same sample as well. The V call is TRBV6-5, the J call TRBJ2-3; 10 nucleotides line up with TRBD2. Per germline, CDR1 MNHEY and CDR2 SVGAGI. V gave up 6 bases and J gave up 0 bases; unmatched junction bases: 0. The CDR3 extends over 14 amino acids. In nucleotides, the CDR3 is TGTGCCAGCAGACTAGCGGGGAGCACAGATACGCAGTATTTT. It codes for CASRLAGSTDTQYF.

This clone was picked up one time. The rearrangement links TRBV5-5 to TRBJ2-1, with 7 bases aligning to TRBD2. The V gene's germline CDR1 is SGHKS and CDR2 YYEKEE (reference sequence). CDR3 size: 15 residues. The V segment lost 2 bases and the J segment 4 bases; nucleotides outside the gene matches: 6. The CDR3 DNA reads TGTGCCAGCAGCTTAGTGGCGGGAGTTTACAATGAGCAGTTCTTC. As protein: CASSLVAGVYNEQFF. The variable domain in full, with the rest retrieved from reference TRBV5-5 and TRBJ2-1, is DAGVTQSPTHLIKTRGQQVTLRCSPISGHKSVSWYQQVLGQGPQFIFQYYEKEERGRGNFPDRFSARQFPNYSSELNVNALLLGDSALYLCASSLVAGVYNEQFFGPGTRLTVL.

The rearrangement links TRBV18 to TRBJ2-3; TRBD2 agrees at 14 bases. This CDR3 has 19 amino acids. J was trimmed by 0 bases and V by 1 base; bases with no gene match: 6. Germline CDR1 and CDR2: KGHSH and LQKENI. CDR3 amino acids: CASSPLRGLAGESTDTQYF. In DNA, the CDR3 is TGTGCCAGCTCACCACTACGGGGACTAGCGGGGGAAAGCACAGATACGCAGTATTTT.

This clone was seen a handful of times. The rearrangement uses TRBV5-4 and TRBJ1-4; a possible D gene is TRBD1 (6 bases). The CDR3 loop spans 14 amino acids. V gave up 4 bases and J gave up 5 bases, with 12 bases separating them. CDR1 SGHNT and CDR2 YYREEE come from the germline V gene (reference sequence). The CDR3 here is CASSLGTRNEKLFF. The CDR3 coding sequence is TGTGCCAGCAGCCTCGGGACACGGAATGAAAAACTGTTTTTT.

The chain links TRBV28 to TRBJ2-3, with D unresolved. V dropped 2 bases and J dropped 2 bases, with 5 bases sitting between them. CDR1 is MDHEN and CDR2 is SYDVKM in the germline V gene. The CDR3 totals 13 residues. The CDR3 loop is CASSLQITDTQYF. As DNA, the CDR3 is TGTGCCAGCAGTTTACAGATCACAGATACGCAGTATTTT.

This clone has just a few counts. This chain uses TRBV5-1 with TRBJ2-2; D not resolved. The CDR3 sequence is 16 residues long. The V end was cut by 3 bases, the J end by 0 bases, with 12 bases between. Germline V gene sequence: CDR1 SGHRS, CDR2 YFSETQ. The CDR3 DNA reads as TGCGCCAGCAGCTCCTTTTATCCCGCGAACACCGGGGAGCTGTTTTTT. Its translation is CASSSFYPANTGELFF.

The chain carries TRBV9 and TRBJ2-5; 12 bases match TRBD2. CDR3 length: 14 residues. Germline V gives CDR1 SGDLS, CDR2 YYNGEE. J was trimmed by 5 bases and V by 4 bases; bases with no gene match: 3. This chain's CDR3 is CASSPGTSGETQYF. CDR3 sequence (DNA): TGTGCCAGCAGCCCAGGGACTAGCGGGGAGACCCAGTACTTC.

The chain links TRBV9 to TRBJ2-5, with no clear D. The DNA end lines up better with TRBJ2-7; the J call may be wrong. CDR1 and CDR2 from the germline V gene are SGDLS and YYNGEE. The CDR3 has 14 residues. The DNA for the CDR3 is TGTGCCAGCAGCCCAGAGGTCTACTCCTACGAGCAGTACTTC. It specifies CASSPEVYSYEQYF.

This clone has more than one count but fewer than ten. The rearrangement uses TRBV2 and TRBJ1-4; D gene unclear. Trimming pared 4 bases from V and 7 bases from J, leaving 10 bases between. The germline CDR1 and CDR2 sequences are SNHLY and FYNNEI. This CDR3 comprises 13 residues. The CDR3 nucleotides are TGTGCCAGCAGTGTACCTACCGGTGAAAAACTGTTTTTT. It translates to CASSVPTGEKLFF.

V usage is TRBV10-3 and J usage is TRBJ2-3, with D tentatively TRBD1 (6 bases). Trimming removed 6 bases at V and 0 bases at J, with 10 bases between. Germline CDR1 and CDR2: ENHRY and SYGVKD. This CDR3 has 14 amino acids. This CDR3 reads CAISRDTSTDTQYF. In nucleotides, the CDR3 is TGTGCCATCAGCCGGGACACCAGCACAGATACGCAGTATTTT.

The chain uses TRBV11-2 and TRBJ1-1; TRBD1 agrees at 7 bases. Germline CDR1 SGHAT, CDR2 FQNNGV. Trimming at V came to 3 bases and at J to 5 bases, leaving 3 bases not matched to a gene. This CDR3 is 13 amino acids long. In DNA, the CDR3 is TGTGCCAGCAGCTTCCAGGGGGTGACTGAAGCTTTCTTT. Residues: CASSFQGVTEAFF.

This clone turned up a few times. J is TRBJ1-4 and V is TRBV5-4; D is ambiguous. Germline-derived CDR1 and CDR2 are SGHNT and YYREEE (reference sequence). V shed 1 base and J shed 6 bases, with 16 bases lying between them. The CDR3 is made up of 16 amino acids. This CDR3 is CASSLSASGIDEKLFF. CDR3 bases: TGTGCCAGCAGCTTGTCGGCTTCGGGGATAGATGAAAAACTGTTTTTT.

Concerning this clone itself: The sample contains more than one DNA sequence encoding this CDR3. This chain uses TRBV5-1 with TRBJ2-3; 10 bases line up with TRBD1. With 3 bases clipped from V and 4 bases from J, the junction kept 2 bases outside the gene matches. CDR3 size: 14 residues. CDR1 SGHRS and CDR2 YFSETQ come from the germline V gene. The DNA for the CDR3 is TGCGCCAGCAGCTCCGGACAGGGGGCAGATACGCAGTATTTT. Translation gives CASSSGQGADTQYF.

Remarks on this clone: One junction end disagrees with the germline gene, perhaps due to a read error. The chain couples TRBV4-2 to TRBJ2-2, with D unclear. The CDR3 loop spans 15 amino acids. The germline gives CDR1 LGHNA, CDR2 YNFKEQ. CDR3 in DNA: TGTGCCAGCAGCCAAGACAGGTCGAACGCCGGGGAGCTGTTTTTT. Translated: CASSQDRSNAGELFF.

The chain links TRBV27 to TRBJ1-5; 7 nucleotides line up with TRBD1. With 3 bases clipped from V and 5 bases from J, the junction kept 4 bases outside the gene matches. The CDR3 is 14 residues long. Germline CDR1 is MNHEY and CDR2 is SMNVEV (reference sequence). CDR3 in amino acids: CASSFDRAYQPQHF. The CDR3 DNA is TGTGCCAGCAGTTTCGACAGGGCCTATCAGCCCCAGCATTTT.

V usage is TRBV7-9 and J usage is TRBJ1-5; D is perhaps TRBD1 (6 bases). The V gene's germline CDR1 is SEHNR and CDR2 FQNEAQ (reference sequence). V was cut by 5 bases and J by 7 bases, with 15 bases left in between. The CDR3 covers 14 residues. The CDR3 loop is CASSPQGIGQPQHF. CDR3 nucleotides: TGTGCCAGCAGCCCCCAGGGGATAGGGCAGCCCCAGCATTTT.

The V gene is TRBV15, the J gene TRBJ1-3, with 7 positions matching TRBD1. The germline CDR1 and CDR2 sequences are LNHNV and YYDKDF (reference sequence). The CDR3 totals 17 residues. V trimming: 1 base; J trimming: 6 bases; junction bases outside the gene matches: 12. This CDR3 reads CATSRARDRGVLNTIYF. The CDR3 nucleotides are TGTGCCACCAGCAGAGCTCGGGACAGAGGGGTTCTAAACACCATATATTTT.

In its sample, this clone was seen a few times. Germline and junction disagree at one end, which may indicate a read error. The CDR3 sequence is CSSSSPTGALNSPLHF. DNA of the CDR3: TGTTCCAGCAGCTCTCCCACAGGGGCCCTTAATTCACCCCTCCACTTT. The J gene is TRBJ1-6, the V gene TRBV7-9; 7 bases line up with TRBD1. CDR1 and CDR2 from the germline V gene are SEHNR and FQNEAQ (reference sequence). The CDR3 is made up of 16 amino acids.

The J gene is TRBJ2-4, the V gene TRBV5-4, with a tentative D call TRBD1 (6 bases). This CDR3 comprises 18 residues. Germline V lookup: CDR1 SGHNT, CDR2 YYREEE (reference sequence). Trimming shortened V by 5 bases and J by 0 bases, and 21 bases separated the two germline ends. CDR3 region: CASSWAQGSGLAKNIQYF. The CDR3, as DNA: TGTGCCAGCAGTTGGGCACAGGGTTCTGGTTTAGCCAAAAACATTCAGTACTTC.

This clone was seen just once. The rearrangement links TRBV7-8 to TRBJ1-4, with a weak D call TRBD1 (6 bases). The V gene's germline CDR1 is SGHVS and CDR2 FQNEAQ. Trimming shortened V by 1 base and J by 6 bases, and 12 bases separated the two germline ends. The CDR3 extends over 15 amino acids. The CDR3 loop is CASSLEWGRDEKLFF. In nucleotides, the CDR3 is TGTGCCAGCAGCTTAGAATGGGGGCGGGATGAAAAACTGTTTTTT.

The chain has TRBV7-2 and TRBJ2-1, with 14 bases lining up with TRBD2. V was pared by 1 base and J by 3 bases, with 8 bases of the junction left unmatched. Germline V CDR1 and CDR2: SGHTA, FQGNSA. The CDR3 runs to 19 residues. The CDR3 DNA sequence: TGTGCCAGCAGCTTAGTCAGACTAGCGGGAGGGGATCTCTACAATGAGCAGTTCTTC. Its translation: CASSLVRLAGGDLYNEQFF. The full variable domain, in which reference TRBV7-2 and TRBJ2-1 provide the parts outside the CDR3, is GAGVSQSPSNKVTEKGKDVELRCDPISGHTALYWYRQSLGQGLEFLIYFQGNSAPDKSGLPSDRFSAERTGGSVSTLTIQRTQQEDSAVYLCASSLVRLAGGDLYNEQFFGPGTRLTVL.

The gene calls are TRBV10-1 and TRBJ2-3; TRBD2 aligns across 13 bases. Unmatched junction bases numbered 1, after V lost 1 base and J lost 3 bases. There are 16 residues in the CDR3. In germline, CDR1 is WNHNN, CDR2 SYGVQD (reference sequence). The CDR3 loop reads CASSELLAGGTDTQYF. The CDR3 DNA follows: TGCGCCAGCAGTGAGTTACTAGCGGGAGGGACAGATACGCAGTATTTT.

The chain combines TRBV27 with TRBJ2-1, with 9 bases matching TRBD2. CDR3 length: 16 amino acids. In germline, CDR1 is MNHEY, CDR2 SMNVEV (reference sequence). V dropped 3 bases and J dropped 8; count of bases not matched to a gene: 11. The CDR3 sequence: CASSFLRLAALHEQFF. Here the CDR3 DNA reads TGTGCCAGCAGTTTCCTCCGACTAGCGGCTTTACATGAGCAGTTCTTC.

The chain uses TRBV7-8 and TRBJ1-5; 9 bases agree with TRBD1. CDR3 length equals 16 residues. Germline assignment: CDR1 SGHVS and CDR2 FQNEAQ. V was pared by 0 bases and J by 4 bases, with 4 bases of the junction left unmatched. The CDR3 DNA follows: TGTGCCAGCAGCTTAGCCCAGACAGGGGGTAATCAGCCCCAGCATTTT. The encoded protein is CASSLAQTGGNQPQHF.

The V gene is TRBV7-2, the J gene TRBJ1-5; D not certain. Germline V gene data show CDR1 as SGHTA and CDR2 as FQGNSA. There are 16 residues in the CDR3. V was shortened by 0 bases and J by 4 bases, with 13 bases between the two germline ends. The CDR3 DNA is TGTGCCAGCAGCTTAGCGGGCCTGAATCCTAATCAGCCCCAGCATTTT. Its protein is CASSLAGLNPNQPQHF.

This clone is a singleton in its sample. The chain links TRBV28 to TRBJ2-7; possible D gene TRBD1, 6 bases. CDR3 size: 14 residues. The germline gives CDR1 MDHEN, CDR2 SYDVKM. Trimming removed 6 bases at V and 5 bases at J, with 17 bases between. The CDR3 protein is CASRPQGRTHEQYF. Here the CDR3 DNA reads TGTGCCAGCAGGCCACAGGGAAGAACCCACGAGCAGTACTTC.

This chain links TRBV11-2 with TRBJ2-7; TRBD2 agrees at 10 bases. Germline V gene lookup returns CDR1 SGHAT and CDR2 FQNNGV. J lost 6 bases, V lost 5 bases, and 10 bases had no gene match. This CDR3 has 15 amino acids. This CDR3 reads CASSTGLAVGSEQYF. CDR3 DNA: TGTGCCAGCAGCACCGGACTAGCGGTCGGGAGCGAGCAGTACTTC. The full variable domain, with the rest looked up from reference TRBV11-2 and TRBJ2-7, is EAGVAQSPRYKIIEKRQSVAFWCNPISGHATLYWYQQILGQGPKLLIQFQNNGVVDDSQLPKDRFSAERLKGVDSTLKIQPAKLEDSAVYLCASSTGLAVGSEQYFGPGTRLTVT.